This passage covers 21 T cell receptor beta chains from one sample sequenced in a study of blood T cell repertoires in COVID-19. Measured with immunoSEQ multiplex PCR; TCRdb has only the in-frame clones, and not every one. The sample carries 350,000 to 450,000 clones, under 90% recorded once. Input material: PBMCs or T cells enriched from blood (not recorded which). Receptors were obtained from a woman aged 25 to 39 who had recovered from COVID-19.

This chain connects TRBV5-5 to TRBJ1-2; D unresolved. The germline V gene encodes CDR1 SGHKS and CDR2 YYEKEE (reference sequence). The CDR3 contains 14 residues. Deletions cut 2 bases from V and 0 bases from J, with 8 bases between. CDR3: CASSFPDSNYGYTF. The CDR3 DNA sequence: TGTGCCAGCAGCTTCCCGGACTCTAACTATGGCTACACCTTC.

The chain recombines TRBV7-9 with TRBJ1-3; D is uncertain. This CDR3 is 19 amino acids long. CDR1 is SEHNR and CDR2 is FQNEAQ in the germline V gene (reference sequence). V was cut by 1 base and J by 0 bases, with 19 bases left in between. As DNA, the CDR3 is TGTGCCAGCAGCTTAGTCGGCGGGTTCACTGATCACTCTGGAAACACCATATATTTT. It yields the protein CASSLVGGFTDHSGNTIYF.

Here the CDR3 DNA reads TGTGCCAGCAGTTCGGGGACAAGCACAGATACGCAGTATTTT. It encodes CASSSGTSTDTQYF. This rearrangement joins TRBV6-2 or TRBV6-3 to TRBJ2-3; D is possibly TRBD1 (6 bases). The CDR3 length is 14 residues. Germline V CDR1 and CDR2: MNHEY, SVGEGT. With 4 bases removed from V and 0 bases from J, the gap between germline ends came to 8 bases.

The rearrangement uses TRBV30 and TRBJ1-6, with 9 bases aligning to TRBD1. Germline trimming cut 2 bases from V and 5 bases from J; bases unmatched to any gene: 7. This CDR3 spans 16 amino acids. Germline V gene lookup returns CDR1 GTSNPN and CDR2 SVGIG (reference sequence). The CDR3 DNA reads as TGTGCCTGGAGTACAGGGGGCTGGGGTAATAATTCACCCCTCCACTTT. This codes for CAWSTGGWGNNSPLHF.

The CDR3: CASSFQINQPQHF. CDR3 DNA sequence: TGTGCCAGCAGCTTTCAGATCAATCAGCCCCAGCATTTT. The rearrangement uses TRBV11-1 and TRBJ1-5; D is undetermined. The germline CDR1 and CDR2 sequences are SGHAT and FQDESV (reference sequence). With 3 bases removed from V and 3 bases from J, the gap between germline ends came to 6 bases. The CDR3 consists of 13 residues.

This clone has only a few counts. The V call is TRBV3-1 (or the pseudogene TRBV3-2), the J call TRBJ1-5; TRBD1 might be the D (5 bases). This CDR3 region has 15 residues. The V and J ends lost 1 base and 3 bases respectively, with 10 bases between them. Per germline, CDR1 LGHDT and CDR2 YNNKEL (reference sequence). CDR3 nucleotides: TGTGCCAGCAGCCAAGGGGCAGGGAACAATCAGCCCCAGCATTTT. Its protein product is CASSQGAGNNQPQHF.

This clone was seen just once. The chain carries TRBV11-3 and TRBJ1-1; possibly TRBD1 for D (5 bases). Trimming took 6 bases from V and 5 from J, leaving 13 bases between them. CDR3 length: 13 amino acids. Germline V CDR1 and CDR2: SGHNT, YENEEA. As DNA, the CDR3 is TGTGCCAGCAGTCGCTCGGGGGGGACTGAAGCTTTCTTT. Its translation: CASSRSGGTEAFF.

The rearrangement uses TRBV10-1 and TRBJ2-2; TRBD2 matches 9 bases. CDR3 length: 15 amino acids. V was pared by 4 bases and J by 6 bases, with 6 bases of the junction left unmatched. The germline V gene encodes CDR1 WNHNN and CDR2 SYGVQD (reference sequence). DNA for the CDR3: TGCGCCAGCAGTGGAACCGGGACTAGCCCCGGGGAGCTGTTTTTT. Translating it yields CASSGTGTSPGELFF.

This sequence joins TRBV20-1 and TRBJ1-2, with 8 bases lining up with TRBD1. The CDR3 contains 15 residues. The V and J ends lost 3 bases and 3 bases, in that order; junction bases with no gene match: 9. Germline lookup yields CDR1 DFQATT and CDR2 SNEGSKA (reference sequence). CDR3 sequence (DNA): TGCAGTGCTAGTCACCCGCGGGACAGGCACTATGGCTACACCTTC. Encoded protein: CSASHPRDRHYGYTF.

This chain links TRBV7-8 with TRBJ2-7; D might be TRBD1 (6 bases). CDR3 length equals 16 residues. V dropped 2 bases and J dropped 0 bases, with 14 bases sitting between them. Germline assignment: CDR1 SGHVS and CDR2 FQNEAQ. This chain's CDR3 is CASSLRGQKSSYEQYF. Written as DNA, the CDR3 is TGTGCCAGCAGCTTACGTGGACAGAAGAGCTCCTACGAGCAGTACTTC.

The count of this clone is one. The V call is TRBV6-4, the J call TRBJ1-6; TRBD1 agrees at 7 bases. The V gene's germline CDR1 is MRHNA and CDR2 SNTAGT. The trim removed 2 bases at V and 10 bases at J, leaving 8 bases unmatched. CDR3 length equals 15 residues. Written as DNA, the CDR3 is TGTGCCAGCAGTGACAGGGGGCAGGAGGACTCACCCCTCCACTTT. It specifies CASSDRGQEDSPLHF.

The chain employs TRBV27 and TRBJ2-1; perhaps TRBD2 as D (5 bases). CDR3 size: 14 residues. Germline lookup yields CDR1 MNHEY and CDR2 SMNVEV (reference sequence). Between the trimmed V and J ends, which lost 3 bases and 6 bases, there was a span of 12 bases. DNA of the CDR3: TGTGCCAGCAGTTTGGTAGGTGGAGGCAATGAGCAGTTCTTC. Translating it yields CASSLVGGGNEQFF.

CDR3 in DNA: TGCGCCAGCAGCTTGGATCAGGGTCGGACAGATACGCAGTATTTT. The encoded protein is CASSLDQGRTDTQYF. This chain connects TRBV5-1 to TRBJ2-3; TRBD1 is a possible D gene (5 bases). CDR1 is SGHRS, CDR2 YFSETQ, per germline. CDR3 length equals 15 residues. V gave up 0 bases and J gave up 3 bases, with 11 bases separating them.

DNA of the CDR3: TGTGCCAGCAGCTTAGTGCTAGCGGGCTCCAATGAGCAGTTCTTC. It specifies CASSLVLAGSNEQFF. This chain links TRBV7-8 with TRBJ2-1, with 8 bases identical to TRBD2. From germline, CDR1 is SGHVS and CDR2 FQNEAQ. The CDR3 contains 15 residues. The V gene end was trimmed by 1 base and the J gene end by 6 bases; junction bases not matched to a gene: 5.

The chain employs TRBV24-1 and TRBJ2-1, with 10 positions matching TRBD2. Germline trimming cut 1 base from V and 6 bases from J; bases unmatched to any gene: 8. The V gene's germline CDR1 is KGHDR and CDR2 SFDVKD. This CDR3 spans 17 amino acids. CDR3 in amino acids: CATSDFLSTSGANEQFF. CDR3 in DNA: TGTGCCACCAGTGATTTTCTTTCTACTAGCGGGGCCAATGAGCAGTTCTTC.

The chain combines TRBV7-5 with TRBJ1-5. TRBV7-5 has pseudogene status. The CDR3 covers 11 residues. CDR3 in DNA: TGTGCCAGGACGAGGGAACAGCCCCAGCATTTT. This gives the protein CARTREQPQHF.

The chain couples TRBV5-6 to TRBJ2-7; TRBD1 matches at 8 bases. Germline loops: CDR1 SGHDT, CDR2 YYEEEE. Germline trimming cut 6 bases from V and 1 base from J; bases unmatched to any gene: 3. This CDR3 has 13 residues. The chain's CDR3 is CASIGTGSYEQYF. Written as DNA, the CDR3 is TGTGCCAGCATCGGGACAGGATCCTACGAGCAGTACTTC.

This chain links TRBV4-2 with TRBJ1-5, with D possibly being TRBD1 (5 bases). V shed 3 bases and J shed 5 bases, with 14 bases lying between them. The germline gives CDR1 LGHNA, CDR2 YNFKEQ. The CDR3 is 15 amino acids. The CDR3 spells CASSQGDSPDQPQHF. DNA for the CDR3: TGTGCCAGCAGCCAGGGGGACTCTCCCGATCAGCCCCAGCATTTT.

CDR3 amino acids: CASSPYSSNQPQHF. The CDR3 nucleotides read TGTGCCAGCAGCCCATATAGTAGCAATCAGCCCCAGCATTTT. The chain joins TRBV4-2 to TRBJ1-5, with D uncertain. This CDR3 is 14 amino acids long. The V gene lost 4 bases and the J gene lost 0 bases, with 7 bases spanning the gap. Germline values: CDR1 LGHNA, CDR2 YNFKEQ.

V gene TRBV7-8 combines with J gene TRBJ2-7, with TRBD2 matching over 7 bases. The CDR3 covers 16 residues. V was pared by 2 bases and J by 8 bases, with 15 bases of the junction left unmatched. In germline, CDR1 is SGHVS, CDR2 FQNEAQ. CDR3 protein: CASSLRLAGPRDKQYF. CDR3 bases: TGTGCCAGCAGCTTAAGACTAGCCGGGCCCCGTGATAAGCAGTACTTC.

V is TRBV11-1 and J is TRBJ1-1; a possible D gene is TRBD1 (5 bases). CDR3 length equals 13 residues. The germline V gene encodes CDR1 SGHAT and CDR2 FQDESV (reference sequence). Trimming shortened V by 5 bases and J by 4 bases, and 11 bases separated the two germline ends. The chain's CDR3 is CASSPRGFTEAFF. CDR3 nucleotides: TGTGCCAGCAGCCCACGGGGGTTCACTGAAGCTTTCTTT.